Below, 29 T cell receptor beta chains from the same sample are listed, as sequenced in a study of cytomegalovirus exposure and HLA in healthy donors. The PCR contained 60 Vbeta and 13 Jbeta primers. The data were produced by immunoSEQ multiplex PCR, yet TCRdb's version contains in-frame clones alone and is incomplete. The sample carries roughly 98,000 clones, 62% recorded once. Sequenced: PBMCs. The receptors were gathered from a woman aged 25 to 39 in good health and CMV-seropositive.

This chain connects TRBV25-1 to TRBJ1-2; 8 bases agree with TRBD1. The CDR3 loop spans 12 amino acids. Germline CDR1 is MGHDK and CDR2 is SYGVNS. V shed 4 bases and J 6 bases; nucleotides not matched to a gene: 1. The CDR3 region is CASSVTGDGYTF. DNA of the CDR3: TGTGCCAGCAGTGTGACAGGGGATGGCTACACCTTC.

This clone occurred a few times. The V gene is TRBV6-1, the J gene TRBJ1-5; no clear D gene. V shed 0 bases and J shed 1 base, with 7 bases lying between them. Germline CDR1 reads MNHNS; CDR2 reads SASEGT. The length of the CDR3 is 15 residues. The CDR3 region has the DNA TGTGCCAGCAGTGAAGCCGCGGTCAGCAATCAGCCCCAGCATTTT. Translated: CASSEAAVSNQPQHF.

The V and J genes are TRBV18 and TRBJ2-5, with a weak D call TRBD2 (5 bases). The better agreement between TRBJ2-7 and the DNA end casts doubt on the J call. CDR1 is KGHSH and CDR2 is LQKENI in the germline V gene. This CDR3 has 13 residues. In DNA form, the CDR3 reads TGTGCCAGCTCACCCCGGGGAAACCACGAGCAGTACTTC. This codes for CASSPRGNHEQYF.

This clone was counted only a few times. The V and J genes are TRBV30 and TRBJ2-5, with D perhaps TRBD1 (6 bases). The CDR3 runs to 12 residues. Germline CDR1 and CDR2: GTSNPN and SVGIG (reference sequence). Trimming pared 0 bases from V and 5 bases from J, leaving 7 bases between. The CDR3 spells CAWSVRGETQYF. CDR3 DNA: TGTGCCTGGAGTGTAAGGGGGGAGACCCAGTACTTC.

This clone was counted between two and nine times. CDR3 sequence reads: CAWRVQGWYEQYF. The CDR3 nucleotides read TGTGCCTGGAGGGTACAGGGCTGGTACGAGCAGTACTTC. The J gene is TRBJ2-7, the V gene TRBV30; TRBD1 might be the D (6 bases). The V end was cut by 3 bases, the J end by 4 bases, with 13 bases between. The CDR3 is 13 residues long. CDR1 GTSNPN and CDR2 SVGIG come from the germline V gene (reference sequence).

Regarding this clone: An end of the junction differs from the germline gene, which may be a read error. The rearrangement uses TRBV6-1 and TRBJ1-2; D remains ambiguous. CDR3 length: 13 amino acids. From germline, CDR1 is MNHNS and CDR2 SASEGT. CDR3: CASRTTAGYGYPF. CDR3 nucleotides: TGTGCCAGCAGGACTACGGCGGGTTATGGCTACCCCTTC.

This rearrangement joins TRBV4-3 to TRBJ2-1; 7 positions match TRBD1. With 2 bases clipped from V and 4 bases from J, the junction kept 8 bases outside the gene matches. CDR3 size: 16 residues. CDR1 and CDR2 (germline): LGHNA, YSLEER. CDR3 nucleotides: TGCGCCAGCAGCCAATTCCCAGGGGGAGAGTACAATGAGCAGTTCTTC. Translation: CASSQFPGGEYNEQFF.

The chain links TRBV29-1 to TRBJ2-5, with 7 bases aligning to TRBD1. With 4 bases clipped from V and 5 bases from J, the junction kept 4 bases outside the gene matches. The CDR3 length is 12 residues. Germline CDR1 reads SQVTM; CDR2 reads ANQGSEA. CDR3 DNA: TGCAGCGTTGTAGGGGGCGGGGAGACCCAGTACTTC. It is translated as CSVVGGGETQYF.

For this clone: Other DNA variants within this sample encode the same CDR3. The gene calls are TRBV9 and TRBJ2-7, with TRBD2 matching over 10 bases. In germline, CDR1 is SGDLS, CDR2 YYNGEE. This CDR3 spans 14 amino acids. V dropped 0 bases and J dropped 4; count of bases not matched to a gene: 1. The CDR3 reads CASSVGSGGYEQYF. Written as DNA, the CDR3 is TGTGCCAGCAGCGTAGGTAGCGGGGGGTACGAGCAGTACTTC.

The J gene is TRBJ1-4, the V gene TRBV19; TRBD1 matches 10 bases. Germline CDR1 LNHDA, CDR2 SQIVND (reference sequence). CDR3 length: 15 amino acids. V lost 7 bases to trimming and J lost 5 bases; unmatched junction nucleotides: 7. CDR3 bases: TGTGCCAGTACTTACAGACAGGGGGCAAATGAAAAACTGTTTTTT. Residues: CASTYRQGANEKLFF.

In this sample, this clone turned up a few times. The rearrangement joins TRBV7-6 to TRBJ2-1, with TRBD2 as a possible D gene (7 bases). Germline CDR1 reads SGHVS; CDR2 reads FNYEAQ. The CDR3 totals 18 residues. The germline V and J ends were trimmed by 4 bases and 0 bases, with 19 bases remaining between them. CDR3 sequence reads: CASSWPRGGGPSYNEQFF. The DNA for the CDR3 is TGTGCCAGCAGCTGGCCTAGGGGCGGGGGCCCCTCCTACAATGAGCAGTTCTTC.

The chain is built from TRBV7-9 and TRBJ1-5; D gene ambiguous. Trimming removed 5 bases from V and 1 base from J, with 12 bases in between. This CDR3 comprises 15 residues. Per the germline V gene, CDR1 is SEHNR and CDR2 is FQNEAQ (reference sequence). For the CDR3, the DNA is TGTGCCAGCAGCCCAACGGGAGCGAGCAATCAGCCCCAGCATTTT. Encoded protein: CASSPTGASNQPQHF.

A few counts support this clone. CDR3 in DNA: TGTGCCAGCAGCCTGGGACAGGGGGACTATGGCTACACCTTC. It encodes CASSLGQGDYGYTF. This chain joins TRBV7-2 and TRBJ1-2; 11 nucleotides agree with TRBD1. The V and J ends lost 5 bases and 3 bases, in that order; junction bases with no gene match: 2. CDR3 length: 14 residues. The germline gives CDR1 SGHTA, CDR2 FQGNSA.

The genes are TRBV7-2 and TRBJ1-2; 7 nucleotides line up with TRBD1. J lost 1 base, V lost 5 bases, and 10 bases had no gene match. The CDR3 covers 16 residues. The germline CDR1 and CDR2 sequences are SGHTA and FQGNSA. For the CDR3, the DNA is TGTGCCAGCAGCCCCGGGGAGTCAGGGGGTAACTATGGCTACACCTTC. Its translation: CASSPGESGGNYGYTF.

Worth noting for this clone: Other DNA sequences in this sample translate to the same CDR3. This chain connects TRBV7-8 to TRBJ1-5; possible D gene TRBD1, 6 bases. Germline V gene lookup returns CDR1 SGHVS and CDR2 FQNEAQ. The CDR3 extends over 15 amino acids. With 1 base removed from V and 0 bases from J, the gap between germline ends came to 7 bases. Here the CDR3 reads CASSLVGASNQPQHF. In DNA form, the CDR3 reads TGTGCCAGCAGCTTAGTGGGGGCTAGCAATCAGCCCCAGCATTTT.

The chain links TRBV7-2 to TRBJ2-7; perhaps TRBD2 as D (6 bases). CDR3 length equals 15 residues. V was trimmed by 1 base and J by 2 bases, leaving 12 bases between them. CDR1 is SGHTA and CDR2 is FQGNSA in the germline V gene. Here the CDR3 reads CASSLEFGGPYEQYF. The CDR3 DNA reads as TGTGCCAGCAGCTTAGAGTTCGGGGGACCCTACGAGCAGTACTTC.

The chain couples TRBV30 to TRBJ2-2; TRBD1 matches at 8 bases. The ends lost 3 bases at V and 0 bases at J; junction bases unmatched: 9. The CDR3 extends over 17 amino acids. Germline V gene data show CDR1 as GTSNPN and CDR2 as SVGIG (reference sequence). The CDR3 sequence: CAWSPYRGSTNTGELFF. The DNA for the CDR3 is TGTGCCTGGAGCCCGTACAGGGGGTCCACGAACACCGGGGAGCTGTTTTTT.

The gene calls are TRBV1 and TRBJ2-3; the table assigns TRBD2, which was not confirmed against the DNA. TRBV1 is listed as a pseudogene. The CDR3 has 16 residues. The CDR3 sequence is CTSAGGLAGVTDTQYF. The CDR3 nucleotides read TGCACCAGCGCGGGAGGACTAGCGGGGGTCACAGATACGCAGTATTTT.

As concerns this clone: The identical CDR3 is also encoded by other nucleotide sequences in the sample. The chain combines TRBV7-9 with TRBJ1-4; perhaps TRBD1 as D (6 bases). The germline V and J ends were trimmed by 1 base and 5 bases, with 8 bases remaining between them. CDR1 and CDR2 from the germline V gene are SEHNR and FQNEAQ (reference sequence). CDR3 length equals 14 residues. The CDR3 DNA is TGTGCCAGCAGCTTAGGGACAGCGAATGAAAAACTGTTTTTT. This translates into CASSLGTANEKLFF.

The V and J genes are TRBV9 and TRBJ1-2; TRBD1 agrees at 12 bases. CDR3 length: 15 residues. The germline gives CDR1 SGDLS, CDR2 YYNGEE. J was trimmed by 2 bases and V by 3 bases; bases with no gene match: 2. This chain's CDR3 is CASSAGQGANYGYTF. The CDR3 bases are TGTGCCAGCAGCGCGGGACAGGGGGCCAACTATGGCTACACCTTC. Drawing the rest from reference TRBV9 and TRBJ1-2, the complete variable domain is DSGVTQTPKHLITATGQRVTLRCSPRSGDLSVYWYQQSLDQGLQFLIQYYNGEERAKGNILERFSAQQFPDLHSELNLSSLELGDSALYFCASSAGQGANYGYTFGSGTRLTVV.

This chain uses TRBV2 with TRBJ1-2; 7 bases match TRBD1. The CDR3 contains 12 residues. V was clipped by 8 bases and J by 7 bases; unmatched bases: 7. Per the germline V gene, CDR1 is SNHLY and CDR2 is FYNNEI. The CDR3 DNA reads TGTGCCAGCGGACTGACAGGGAGTGGCTACACCTTC. It is translated as CASGLTGSGYTF.

Concerning this clone itself: An end of the junction differs from the germline gene, which may be a read error. This chain uses TRBV7-9 with TRBJ2-7; 8 nucleotides line up with TRBD1. The CDR3 runs 16 residues. Germline CDR1 SEHNR, CDR2 FQNEAQ (reference sequence). The DNA for the CDR3 is TGTTCCAGCAGCTTTTTAGGGGGACAGGATTACTACGAGCAGTACTTC. Translation: CSSSFLGGQDYYEQYF.

This clone was counted a few times. This chain joins TRBV5-1 and TRBJ1-4, with 9 bases aligning to TRBD1. V shed 4 bases, J shed 4 bases, and the junction held 5 bases outside the gene matches. The CDR3 consists of 15 residues. Germline CDR1 SGHRS, CDR2 YFSETQ. The CDR3 sequence is CASSLRTGVNEKLFF. The CDR3 DNA sequence: TGCGCCAGCAGCCTTCGGACAGGGGTTAATGAAAAACTGTTTTTT.

This chain joins TRBV6-5 and TRBJ2-7; TRBD1 aligns across 7 bases. The CDR3 is made up of 13 amino acids. V was clipped by 2 bases and J by 6 bases; unmatched bases: 4. Looked up from germline, CDR1 is MNHEY and CDR2 is SVGAGI. The DNA for the CDR3 is TGTGCCAGCAGTTACACCCCAGGGGGCGAGCAGTACTTC. Its protein product is CASSYTPGGEQYF.

The chain carries TRBV7-6 and TRBJ2-1, with TRBD2 identical over 13 bases. J was trimmed by 5 bases and V by 5 bases; bases with no gene match: 3. Germline V gene lookup returns CDR1 SGHVS and CDR2 FNYEAQ. The CDR3 runs to 15 residues. The CDR3 loop is CASSRTSGGNNEQFF. CDR3 bases: TGTGCCAGCAGCCGGACTAGCGGGGGCAACAATGAGCAGTTCTTC.

The V and J genes are TRBV4-1 and TRBJ1-1; D gene ambiguous. Germline loops: CDR1 MGHRA, CDR2 YSYEKL. Trimming shortened V by 0 bases and J by 6 bases, and 8 bases separated the two germline ends. This CDR3 is built from 13 residues. Here the CDR3 reads CASSQDLTPEAFF. For the CDR3, the DNA is TGCGCCAGCAGCCAAGATTTAACACCTGAAGCTTTCTTT.

The V call is TRBV14, the J call TRBJ2-5, with a tentative D call TRBD2 (5 bases). CDR3 length: 14 residues. The V and J ends lost 3 bases and 5 bases respectively, with 13 bases between them. Looked up from germline, CDR1 is SGHDN and CDR2 is FVKESK. DNA of the CDR3: TGTGCCAGCAGCCAGGGGAACACTAGGGAGACCCAGTACTTC. Its protein is CASSQGNTRETQYF.

J is TRBJ2-5 and V is TRBV7-2; TRBD1 is a possible D gene (5 bases). The CDR3 runs 15 residues. Germline V gene data show CDR1 as SGHTA and CDR2 as FQGNSA. V was clipped by 5 bases and J by 4 bases, with 17 bases between them. The CDR3 DNA reads TGTGCCAGCAGCCCCGAGGCGTGGGGCCGAGAGACCCAGTACTTC. It codes for CASSPEAWGRETQYF.

J is TRBJ1-6 and V is TRBV28, with TRBD1 matching over 7 bases. The V gene's germline CDR1 is MDHEN and CDR2 SYDVKM. J was trimmed by 7 bases and V by 6 bases; bases with no gene match: 6. The CDR3 extends over 14 amino acids. CDR3 DNA sequence: TGTGCCAGCAGACCCGGGACAGCAAATTCACCCCTCCACTTT. This gives the protein CASRPGTANSPLHF.